This T cell receptor beta chain originates from a study of identical twins. From the 5' RACE reads, TCRdb called clonotypes with MiXCR, one entry per CDR3 protein. In the table there are 650,000 to 750,000 distinct CDR3 sequences, around 20% of which are singletons. Study-wide points: Memory repertoires showed no such pattern, whereas abundant cord blood beta clonotypes carried fewer insertions.

In every case, the donor was a healthy Caucasian. Germline CDR1 is DFQATT and CDR2 is SNEGSKA (reference sequence). The CDR3 is made up of 14 amino acids. V dropped 0 bases and J dropped 7 bases, with 13 bases sitting between them. This clonotype was seen many times. Its target is unknown. These records were also assigned to another study, of T cells expressing NK-cell markers. Per that paper: The study found these clonotypes also leading the CD3+CD56-NKG2C+ fraction in a few donors.

Sequencing was performed on PBMCs. The gene calls are TRBV20-1 and TRBJ2-1; the D is unclear. The sequence was obtained from a woman younger than 30 in good health. CDR3 DNA sequence: TGCAGTGCTAGAGATAAGAGACTGGGAAATGAGCAGTTCTTC. It translates to CSARDKRLGNEQFF.